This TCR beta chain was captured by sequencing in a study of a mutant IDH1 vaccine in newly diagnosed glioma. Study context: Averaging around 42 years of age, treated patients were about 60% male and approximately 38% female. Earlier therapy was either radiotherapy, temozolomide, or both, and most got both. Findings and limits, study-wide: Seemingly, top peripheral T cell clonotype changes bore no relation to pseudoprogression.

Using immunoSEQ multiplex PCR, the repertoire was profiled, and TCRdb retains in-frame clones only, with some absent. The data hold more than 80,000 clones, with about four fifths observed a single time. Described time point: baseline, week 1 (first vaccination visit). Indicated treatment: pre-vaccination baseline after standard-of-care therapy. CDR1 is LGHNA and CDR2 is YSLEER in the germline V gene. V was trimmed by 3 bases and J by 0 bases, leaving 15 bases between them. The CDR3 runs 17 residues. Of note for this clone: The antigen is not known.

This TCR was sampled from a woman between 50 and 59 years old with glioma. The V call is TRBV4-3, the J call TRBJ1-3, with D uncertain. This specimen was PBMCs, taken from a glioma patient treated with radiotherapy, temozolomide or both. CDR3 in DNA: TGCGCCAGCAGCCAGTCACGAGTCACCTACTCTGGAAACACCATATATTTT. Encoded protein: CASSQSRVTYSGNTIYF.